This TCR beta chain was sequenced during a study of regulatory T cells in long-lasting Graves disease (dated by TCRdb to the early 2020s). Background on the whole study: To count as having persistent Graves' disease, a patient had to have received antithyroid drug treatment for over 5 years with TSH receptor autoantibodies remaining persistently positive. Persistent Graves' disease patients were compared with newly diagnosed Graves' disease patients by peripheral blood TCR sequencing and RNA sequencing. The study took place in China and was registered as a clinical trial. A total of about 35 samples underwent TCR sequencing: some 13 from persistent and around 20 from newly diagnosed Graves' disease patients. Antithyroid drugs had been taken for 8.5 to 12 years on average by persistent Graves' disease patients in the clinical cohort.

Preparation of the library involved multiplex PCR. The sequencer was an Illumina HiSeq 4000. TCR beta libraries were built with iRepertoire HTBI primers and Arm-PCR amplification of CDR3 regions. Before sequencing, the PCR products went through gel purification. Per the authors' processing: A total of 62 TRBV and under 15 TRBJ segments were identified across samples and were used for gene usage analysis of CDR3 amino acid clonotypes. COPE and FqMerger were used to merge the filtered high-quality paired reads into contigs. Contigs were aligned with BLAST to IMGT TRBV, TRBD and TRBJ reference genes, and CDR3 was defined per IMGT. Clonotypes above 0.1% frequency were classified as highly expanded clones. Shannon entropy served as the measure of repertoire diversity, while the Gini coefficient captured V-J evenness. A clonotype was considered public if more than one individual shared it. TCRdb applied fastp at Q25 and MiXCR to the public reads, then kept only in-frame beta chains. When rows share a CDR3 protein, they turn into one entry using the most common DNA and genes. TCRdb assigned the V and J calls; the authors' analysis was not used. This sample gives fewer than 450,000 distinct CDR3 sequences in total; 23% of them show up just once. Of the sample, approximately 26% is held by the ten largest clones.

The research as a whole found: Preferential use of TRBV28, TRBJ1-2 and TRBJ2-5 was observed in persistent disease, whereas TRBV20-1 and TRBJ2-1 were favored in newly diagnosed disease. Sequencing and analysis were restricted to the TCR beta chain. The authors acknowledged the small sample size as a limitation that may reduce accuracy. Peripheral blood alone was examined, since thyroid tissue, which constituted the primary lesion, could not be accessed. A larger number of public clonotypes was shared among persistent patients (around 2,500) than among newly diagnosed patients (around 970). Compared with newly diagnosed patients, patients with persistent Graves' disease had lower TCR Shannon entropy and fewer highly expanded clones, which suggests clonal expansion.

V drops 4 bases and J drops 4 bases, leaving 13 bases in between. The CDR3 has 14 amino acids, counting the end cysteine and phenylalanine. Only CDR3 DNA is held: 42 bases, read in frame from base 1. The time point tag for this specimen amounts to: persistent/refractory GD, antithyroid drugs over 5 years with positive TRAb. RNA was extracted from PBMCs in TRIzol for both TCR sequencing and RNA sequencing. The diagnosis of Graves' disease was made according to American Thyroid Association guidelines. Patients for the study were recruited at an endocrinology department in Xi'an, China. From each patient, approximately 10 milliliters of peripheral blood was collected into an EDTA anticoagulant tube. Ficoll Paque Plus density gradient separation was used to isolate PBMCs, and no additional T cell sorting was done. An Agilent 2100 Bioanalyzer and agarose gel were used to check RNA quality, and a NanoDrop 2000 was used to measure RNA concentration.

In the case of this clonotype: Its antigen is not yet known. Within one base of it there is no much larger clone, and no base qualities were kept.

Recombination connected TRBV12-3 or TRBV12-4 to TRBJ1-1; the D gene lacks a confident call. The sample was peripheral blood mononuclear cells (PBMCs), taken when the disease was refractory, from a patient treated with antithyroid drugs. The receptor comes from a female donor with Graves disease. The bases read TGTGCCAGCAGTTCTACCGGCCGGGCCACTGAAGCTTTCTTT. It codes for CASSSTGRATEAFF.